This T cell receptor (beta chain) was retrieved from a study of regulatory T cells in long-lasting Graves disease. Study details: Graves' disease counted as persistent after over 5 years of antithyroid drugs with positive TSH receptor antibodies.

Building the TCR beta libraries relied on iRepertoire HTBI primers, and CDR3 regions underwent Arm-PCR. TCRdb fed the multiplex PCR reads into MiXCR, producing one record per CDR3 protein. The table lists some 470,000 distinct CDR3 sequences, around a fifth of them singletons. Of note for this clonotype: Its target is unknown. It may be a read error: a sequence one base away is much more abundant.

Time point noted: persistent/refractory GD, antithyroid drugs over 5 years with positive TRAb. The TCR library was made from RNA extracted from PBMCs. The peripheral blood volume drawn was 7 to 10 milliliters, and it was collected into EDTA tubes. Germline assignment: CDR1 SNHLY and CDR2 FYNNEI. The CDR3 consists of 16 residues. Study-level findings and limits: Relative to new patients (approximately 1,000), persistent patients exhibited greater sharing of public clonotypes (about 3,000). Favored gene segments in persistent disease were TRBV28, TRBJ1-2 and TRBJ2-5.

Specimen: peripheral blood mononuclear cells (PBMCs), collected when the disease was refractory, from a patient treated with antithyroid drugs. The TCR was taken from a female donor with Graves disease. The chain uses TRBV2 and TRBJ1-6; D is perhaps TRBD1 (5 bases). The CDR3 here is CANSEAVEQGGSPLHF. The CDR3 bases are TGTGCCAACAGTGAGGCGGTGGAGCAGGGAGGCTCACCCCTCCACTTT.